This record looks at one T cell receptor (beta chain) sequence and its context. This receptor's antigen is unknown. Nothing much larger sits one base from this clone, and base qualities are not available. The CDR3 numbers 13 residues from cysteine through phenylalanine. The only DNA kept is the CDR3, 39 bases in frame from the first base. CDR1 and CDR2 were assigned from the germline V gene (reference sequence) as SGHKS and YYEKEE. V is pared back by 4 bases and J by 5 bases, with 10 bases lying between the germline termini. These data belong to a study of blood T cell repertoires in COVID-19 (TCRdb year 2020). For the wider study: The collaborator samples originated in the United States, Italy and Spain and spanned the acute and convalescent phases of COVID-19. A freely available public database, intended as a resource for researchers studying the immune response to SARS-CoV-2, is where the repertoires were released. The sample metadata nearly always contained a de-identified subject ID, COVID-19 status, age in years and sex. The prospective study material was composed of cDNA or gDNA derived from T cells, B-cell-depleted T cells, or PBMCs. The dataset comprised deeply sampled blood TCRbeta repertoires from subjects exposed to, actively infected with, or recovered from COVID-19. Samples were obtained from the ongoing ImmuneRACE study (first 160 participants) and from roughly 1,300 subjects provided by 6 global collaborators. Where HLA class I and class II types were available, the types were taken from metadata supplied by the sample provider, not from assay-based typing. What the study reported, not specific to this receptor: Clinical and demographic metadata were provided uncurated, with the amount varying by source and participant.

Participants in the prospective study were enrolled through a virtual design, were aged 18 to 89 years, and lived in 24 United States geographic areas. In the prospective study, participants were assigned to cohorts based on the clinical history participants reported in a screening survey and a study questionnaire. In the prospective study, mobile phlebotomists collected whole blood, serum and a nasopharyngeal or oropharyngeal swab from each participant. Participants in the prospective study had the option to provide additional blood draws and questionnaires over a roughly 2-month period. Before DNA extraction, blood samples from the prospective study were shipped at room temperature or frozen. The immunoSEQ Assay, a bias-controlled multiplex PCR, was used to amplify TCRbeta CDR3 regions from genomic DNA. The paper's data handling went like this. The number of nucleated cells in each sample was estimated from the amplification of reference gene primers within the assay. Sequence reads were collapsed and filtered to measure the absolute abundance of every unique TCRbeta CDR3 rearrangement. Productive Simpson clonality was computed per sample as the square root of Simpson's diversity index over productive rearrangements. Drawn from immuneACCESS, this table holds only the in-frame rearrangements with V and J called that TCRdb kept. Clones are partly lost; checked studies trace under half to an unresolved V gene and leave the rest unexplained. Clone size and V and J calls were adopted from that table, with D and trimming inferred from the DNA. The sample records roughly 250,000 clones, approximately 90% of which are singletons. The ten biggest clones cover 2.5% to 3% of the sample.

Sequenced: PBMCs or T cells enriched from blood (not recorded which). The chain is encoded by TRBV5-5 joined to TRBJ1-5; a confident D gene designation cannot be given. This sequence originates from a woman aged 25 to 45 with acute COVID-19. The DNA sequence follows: TGTGCCAGCAGCCACCTGCAGTATCAGCCCCAGCATTTT. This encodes CASSHLQYQPQHF.